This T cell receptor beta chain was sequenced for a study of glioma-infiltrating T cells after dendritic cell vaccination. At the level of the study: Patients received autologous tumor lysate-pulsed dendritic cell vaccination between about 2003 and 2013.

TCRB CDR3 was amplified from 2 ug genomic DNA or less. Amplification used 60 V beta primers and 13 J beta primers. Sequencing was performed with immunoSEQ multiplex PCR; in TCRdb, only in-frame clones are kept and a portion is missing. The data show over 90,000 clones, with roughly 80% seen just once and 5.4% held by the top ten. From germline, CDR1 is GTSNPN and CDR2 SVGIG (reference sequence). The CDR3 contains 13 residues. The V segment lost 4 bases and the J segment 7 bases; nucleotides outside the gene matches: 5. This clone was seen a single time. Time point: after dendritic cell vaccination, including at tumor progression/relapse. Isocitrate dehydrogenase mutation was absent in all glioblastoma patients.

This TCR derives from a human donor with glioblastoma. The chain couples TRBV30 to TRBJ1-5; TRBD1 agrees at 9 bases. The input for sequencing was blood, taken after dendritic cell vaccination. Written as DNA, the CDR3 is TGTGCCTGGACGGGACAGGGAGAACAGCCCCAGCATTTT. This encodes CAWTGQGEQPQHF.